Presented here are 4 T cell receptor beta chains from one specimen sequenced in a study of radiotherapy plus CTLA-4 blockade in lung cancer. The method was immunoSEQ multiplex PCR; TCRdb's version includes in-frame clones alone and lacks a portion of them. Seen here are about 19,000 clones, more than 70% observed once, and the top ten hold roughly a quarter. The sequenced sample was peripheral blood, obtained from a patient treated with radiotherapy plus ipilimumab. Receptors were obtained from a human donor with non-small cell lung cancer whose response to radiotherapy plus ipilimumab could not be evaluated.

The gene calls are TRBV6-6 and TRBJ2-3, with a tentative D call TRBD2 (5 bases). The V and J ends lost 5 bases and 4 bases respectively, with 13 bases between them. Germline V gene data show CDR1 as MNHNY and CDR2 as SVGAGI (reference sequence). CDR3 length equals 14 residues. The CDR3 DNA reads TGTGCCAGCAGTCGGGAAGGCTACCCAGATACGCAGTATTTT. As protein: CASSREGYPDTQYF.

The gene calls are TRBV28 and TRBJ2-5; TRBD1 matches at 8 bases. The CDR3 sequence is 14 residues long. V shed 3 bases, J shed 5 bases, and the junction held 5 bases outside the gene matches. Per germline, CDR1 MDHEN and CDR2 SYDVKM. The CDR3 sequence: CASSFAGGVETQYF. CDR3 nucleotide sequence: TGTGCCAGCAGTTTTGCAGGGGGCGTTGAGACCCAGTACTTC.

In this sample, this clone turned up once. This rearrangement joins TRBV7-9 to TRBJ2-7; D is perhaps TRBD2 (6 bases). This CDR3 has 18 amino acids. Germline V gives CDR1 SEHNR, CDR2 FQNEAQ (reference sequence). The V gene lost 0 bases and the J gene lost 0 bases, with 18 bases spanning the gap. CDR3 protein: CASSLAGWGEPLSYEQYF. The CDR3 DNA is TGTGCCAGCAGCTTAGCGGGGTGGGGGGAGCCCCTCTCCTACGAGCAGTACTTC.

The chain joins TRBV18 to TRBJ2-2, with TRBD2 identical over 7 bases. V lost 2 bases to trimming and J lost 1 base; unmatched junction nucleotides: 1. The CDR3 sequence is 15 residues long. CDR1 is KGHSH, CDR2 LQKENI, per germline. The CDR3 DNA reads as TGTGCCAGCTCACCATCTAGCGGGAACACCGGGGAGCTGTTTTTT. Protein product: CASSPSSGNTGELFF.